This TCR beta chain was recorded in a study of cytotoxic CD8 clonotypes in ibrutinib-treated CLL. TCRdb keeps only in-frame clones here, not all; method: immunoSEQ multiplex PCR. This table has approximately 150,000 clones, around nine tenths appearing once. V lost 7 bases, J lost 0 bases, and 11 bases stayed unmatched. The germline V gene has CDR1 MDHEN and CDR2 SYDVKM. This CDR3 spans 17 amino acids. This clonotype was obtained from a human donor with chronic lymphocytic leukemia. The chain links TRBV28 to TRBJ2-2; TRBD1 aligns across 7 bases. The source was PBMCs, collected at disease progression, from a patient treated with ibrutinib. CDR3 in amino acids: CASTNTRTGANTGELFF. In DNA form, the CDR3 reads TGTGCCAGCACCAATACCAGGACAGGCGCGAACACCGGGGAGCTGTTTTTT.